What follows are 11 T cell receptor beta chains derived from one specimen sequenced in a study of blood T cells in healthy people across ages. Primed by a sample-barcoded 5' primer and a J-beta primer mix, a second PCR proceeded for about 7 to 11 cycles. From the 5' RACE reads, TCRdb called clonotypes with MiXCR, one entry per CDR3 protein. Of about 640,000 distinct CDR3 sequences in the sample, roughly three fifths were seen once. Sample: blood. All receptors derive from a man in his sixties in good health.

V and J are TRBV4-1 and TRBJ2-3, with TRBD1 identical over 8 bases. This CDR3 has 15 residues. CDR1 and CDR2 (germline): MGHRA, YSYEKL. The J segment lost 1 base and the V segment lost 3 bases, leaving 3 bases of the junction unmatched. The CDR3 DNA follows: TGCGCCAGCAGCCAGCCGACAGGGGGCACAGATACGCAGTATTTT. Translating it yields CASSQPTGGTDTQYF.

The chain has TRBV2 and TRBJ2-3; 8 bases line up with TRBD2. The CDR3 length is 13 residues. V shed 11 bases and J 1 base; nucleotides not matched to a gene: 5. Germline loops: CDR1 SNHLY, CDR2 FYNNEI. CDR3 loop: CAGGRSGTDTQYF. The CDR3 region has the DNA TGTGCCGGCGGGAGGTCGGGCACAGATACGCAGTATTTT.

The gene calls are TRBV20-1 and TRBJ2-5; D uncertain. Germline CDR1 reads DFQATT; CDR2 reads SNEGSKA (reference sequence). The V gene lost 3 bases and the J gene lost 2 bases, with 10 bases spanning the gap. The CDR3 extends over 13 amino acids. The CDR3 DNA reads as TGCAGTGCTAGGTGGCCTGGGCAAGAGACCCAGTACTTC. This sequence encodes CSARWPGQETQYF.

This clonotype was observed a single time. This CDR3 reads CASSPGPHYNEQFF. The CDR3 DNA sequence: TGTGCCAGCAGCCCGGGACCTCATTACAATGAGCAGTTCTTC. The chain links TRBV7-6 to TRBJ2-1; possibly TRBD1 or TRBD2 for D (5 bases each). The CDR3 is made up of 14 amino acids. Looked up from germline, CDR1 is SGHVS and CDR2 is FNYEAQ. V was trimmed by 5 bases and J by 4 bases, leaving 12 bases between them.

In this sample, this clonotype turned up a few times. The gene calls are TRBV29-1 and TRBJ1-1; the D is unclear. The CDR3 extends over 11 amino acids. The germline CDR1 and CDR2 sequences are SQVTM and ANQGSEA. Deletions cut 2 bases from V and 8 bases from J, with 9 bases between. The CDR3 sequence is CSVEPYGEAFF. CDR3 in DNA: TGCAGCGTTGAACCCTACGGAGAAGCTTTCTTT.

The V call is TRBV2, the J call TRBJ2-5; no definite D call. Germline V gene lookup returns CDR1 SNHLY and CDR2 FYNNEI. The CDR3 consists of 14 residues. Trimming left V 6 bases short and J 11 bases short, with 22 bases between. CDR3 coding DNA: TGTGCCAGCAGGCCCAGACTCCAATGGAATGAGCAGTACTTC. Its translation is CASRPRLQWNEQYF.

This clonotype has a handful of counts. V usage is TRBV20-1 and J usage is TRBJ2-3; 14 bases are a match to TRBD2. This CDR3 is built from 17 residues. Germline CDR1 DFQATT, CDR2 SNEGSKA (reference sequence). J gave up 3 bases and V 6 bases, and 11 bases lay outside the gene matches. The CDR3 DNA follows: TGCAGTGCCCAGACTAGCGGGGGGGCCTATTTTACAGATACGCAGTATTTT. The encoded protein is CSAQTSGGAYFTDTQYF.

This clonotype was detected a few times. A junction end diverges from the germline sequence, so it may reflect a read error. This rearrangement joins TRBV29-1 to TRBJ2-5; the match to TRBD1 covers 9 bases. There are 14 residues in the CDR3. Germline V gene lookup returns CDR1 SQVTM and CDR2 ANQGSEA. CDR3 protein: CSVEGGTGPESQYF. The CDR3 nucleotides are TGCAGCGTTGAAGGGGGGACAGGGCCTGAGAGCCAGTACTTC.

The rearrangement joins TRBV10-3 to TRBJ1-3; TRBD1 might be the D (5 bases). This CDR3 region has 15 residues. The V gene lost 5 bases and the J gene lost 0 bases, with 11 bases spanning the gap. Germline CDR1 ENHRY, CDR2 SYGVKD. The CDR3 DNA reads as TGTGCCATCAGTCTTACAGGATACTCTGGAAACACCATATATTTT. Encoded protein: CAISLTGYSGNTIYF.

The genes are TRBV20-1 and TRBJ2-1, with 9 nucleotides matching TRBD2. The CDR3 covers 14 residues. Germline assignment: CDR1 DFQATT and CDR2 SNEGSKA (reference sequence). V was pared by 6 bases and J by 3 bases, with 6 bases of the junction left unmatched. The CDR3 DNA is TGCAGTGCCAATAGACTAGCGGACTACAATGAGCAGTTCTTC. It encodes CSANRLADYNEQFF.

The DNA of the CDR3 is TGCGCCAGCAGCCAGGCTAACCCCTCGGGGGGGGAGACCCAGTACTTC. Amino acid sequence: CASSQANPSGGETQYF. This chain connects TRBV4-1 to TRBJ2-7; 8 bases fit TRBD2. The J call may be in error: the DNA end matches TRBJ2-5 better. The CDR3 is made up of 16 amino acids. Per the germline V gene, CDR1 is MGHRA and CDR2 is YSYEKL.